These T cell receptor beta chains were read from a single sample in a study of T-cell memory formation after mild COVID-19. TCRdb redid the calling of the 5' RACE reads with MiXCR, one entry per CDR3 protein. The sample contains about 260,000 distinct CDR3 sequences, about 16% of which appear only once. What was sequenced was PBMCs or a T cell subset sorted from them (not recorded which). All receptors come from a man younger than 35 who had mild COVID-19 (a few samples of this study predate the infection). Cell type and time point are not known. Both conserved end residues are part of each CDR3. A D gene is named only where the DNA matches it firmly. Only some rows state a clone size, as once, few, many or a class for expanded clones.

-,TRBV7-9,TRBJ1-1,few,CASSLPSKTEAFF,TGTGCCAGCAGCTTACCCTCAAAGACAGAAGCTTTCTTT
-,TRBV6-5,TRBJ2-7,-,CASSDLGSSYEQYF,TGTGCCAGCAGTGACCTTGGGAGCTCCTACGAGCAGTACTTC
-,TRBV7-2,TRBJ1-6,-,CASSLQNSYNSPLHF,TGTGCCAGCAGCTTACAGAATTCATATAATTCACCCCTCCACTTT
TRBD1,TRBV7-2,TRBJ1-2,-,CASSPRDSGGYTF,TGTGCCAGCAGCCCGAGGGACAGCGGTGGCTACACCTTC
-,TRBV5-1,TRBJ1-2,few,CASSLGEANYGYTF,TGCGCCAGCAGCTTGGGGGAAGCTAACTATGGCTACACCTTC
-,TRBV29-1,TRBJ2-2,-,CSVSGPGTGELFF,TGCAGCGTCTCCGGGCCTGGGACCGGGGAGCTGTTTTTT
-,TRBV5-8,TRBJ1-6,-,CASSLEGFSNSPLHF,TGTGCCAGCAGCTTGGAAGGGTTTAGTAATTCACCCCTCCACTTT
TRBD1,TRBV7-3,TRBJ2-1,many,CASSLTGGGYNEQFF,TGTGCCAGCAGCTTGACAGGGGGAGGCTACAATGAGCAGTTCTTC
-,TRBV7-2,TRBJ2-5,once,CASSGGSKETQYF,TGTGCCAGCTCGGGCGGGTCCAAGGAGACCCAGTACTTC
TRBD2,TRBV11-2,TRBJ2-3,few,CASSFLPRGGDADTQYF,TGTGCCAGCAGCTTTCTCCCGCGGGGGGGTGACGCAGATACGCAGTATTTT
TRBD1,TRBV30,TRBJ1-2,few,CAWRGGTSGGSYTF,TGTGCCTGGAGGGGAGGGACCTCAGGGGGATCCTACACCTTC
-,TRBV9,TRBJ2-3,-,CASSVQGIPSTDTQYF,TGTGCCAGCAGCGTACAGGGGATTCCTAGCACAGATACGCAGTATTTT
-,TRBV29-1,TRBJ1-1,many,CSVEKGWDTEAFF,TGCAGCGTTGAGAAGGGTTGGGACACTGAAGCTTTCTTT
-,TRBV6-5,TRBJ1-6,-,CASSQGPRSSYNSPLHF,TGTGCCAGCAGTCAGGGACCCAGGAGCTCCTATAATTCACCCCTCCACTTT
-,TRBV12-3/TRBV12-4,TRBJ2-2,-,CASTAGNTGELFF,TGTGCCAGCACCGCTGGGAACACCGGGGAGCTGTTTTTT
TRBD2,TRBV5-1,TRBJ2-7,-,CASSLATSGGNEQYF,TGCGCCAGCAGCTTGGCAACTAGCGGGGGCAACGAGCAGTACTTC
-,TRBV7-2,TRBJ1-4,few,CASSFRTNEKLFF,TGTGCCAGCAGCTTCAGGACTAATGAAAAACTGTTTTTT
TRBD1,TRBV5-4,TRBJ2-5,few,CASSRQGSVETQYF,TGTGCCAGCAGCAGACAGGGGTCGGTGGAGACCCAGTACTTC
-,TRBV5-1,TRBJ2-5,few,CASSLSAGFSETQYF,TGCGCCAGCAGCTTGTCGGCGGGGTTCTCAGAGACCCAGTACTTC
-,TRBV27,TRBJ1-1,-,CASSLSPLRTEAFF,TGTGCCAGCAGCCTGAGTCCACTTAGGACTGAAGCTTTCTTT
-,TRBV20-1,TRBJ2-5,-,CSARDLGEQETQYF,TGCAGTGCTAGAGATCTTGGAGAGCAAGAGACCCAGTACTTC
-,TRBV5-6,TRBJ1-2,-,CASSLGGLHGYTF,TGTGCCAGCAGCTTGGGGGGTCTACATGGCTACACCTTC
TRBD2,TRBV12-3/TRBV12-4,TRBJ2-1,-,CASGEGNEQFF,TGTGCCAGCGGGGAGGGGAATGAGCAGTTCTTC
-,TRBV5-1,TRBJ2-7,few,CASSLRTTYEQYF,TGCGCCAGCAGCTTGAGGACGACCTACGAGCAGTACTTC
-,TRBV20-1,TRBJ1-2,-,CSADQPPGHHRLTF,TGCAGTGCTGACCAACCTCCGGGACACCACCGCCTCACCTTC
-,TRBV6-1,TRBJ1-2,few,CASSGGDAGDYGYTF,TGTGCCAGCAGTGGCGGGGACGCGGGAGACTATGGCTACACCTTC
TRBD1,TRBV5-1,TRBJ1-1,-,CASSPGQGAMNTEAFF,TGCGCCAGCAGTCCCGGACAGGGGGCGATGAACACTGAAGCTTTCTTT
-,TRBV27,TRBJ1-1,few,CATYSRTVNTEAFF,TGTGCCACCTATAGCAGGACAGTGAACACTGAAGCTTTCTTT
-,TRBV7-7,TRBJ2-5,-,CASSLGGHPRETQYF,TGTGCCAGCAGCCTGGGGGGACACCCGAGGGAGACCCAGTACTTC
-,TRBV10-2,TRBJ1-3,few,CASSREARDTIYF,TGCGCCAGCAGCAGGGAAGCGAGGGACACCATATATTTT
-,TRBV28,TRBJ1-1,-,CASSPAGEERNTEAFF,TGTGCCAGCAGTCCCGCCGGGGAGGAGAGGAACACTGAAGCTTTCTTT
TRBD1,TRBV29-1,TRBJ1-2,-,CSVVGTETYGYTF,TGCAGCGTTGTGGGGACAGAGACCTATGGCTACACCTTC